This T cell receptor (beta chain) was documented in a study of blood T cell repertoires in COVID-19. For the study at large: The United States, Italy and Spain supplied acute and convalescent COVID-19 samples.

Authors' data handling: Nucleated cell counts were estimated from reference gene primer amplification. TCRdb's table, derived via immunoSEQ multiplex PCR, lists solely in-frame clones and lacks some. From that table come the V and J calls and clone size; the DNA was used to work out D and trimming. There are under 70,000 clones in the sample; 88% occur only once, and 43% lies in the top ten. V lost 6 bases, J lost 4 bases, and 9 bases stayed unmatched. The germline gives CDR1 MNHEY, CDR2 SMNVEV (reference sequence). This CDR3 has 15 amino acids. Sequenced input: peripheral blood. The V and J genes are TRBV27 and TRBJ2-5; 9 positions match TRBD2. This receptor was identified in an older woman with COVID-19, enrolled during active disease. CDR3 loop: CASRVAGAHSETQYF. In nucleotides, the CDR3 is TGTGCCAGCAGGGTAGCGGGGGCACATTCAGAGACCCAGTACTTC.